This TCR beta chain appears in the sequencing data of a study of healthy donors' naive CD4 and CD8 T cells. Deletions cut 0 bases from V and 5 bases from J, with 17 bases between. The CDR3 extends over 16 amino acids. CDR1 is DFQATT, CDR2 SNEGSKA, per germline (reference sequence). Naive CD4+ cells were sorted as CD4+CD8-CD45RO-CD45RA+; naive CD8+ as CD8+CD4-CD45RA+CD27bright. TCR libraries were built from 500 to 550 ng of total RNA by linear amplification. A single record per CDR3 protein comes from TCRdb applying MiXCR to the reads. The sample records roughly 200,000 distinct CDR3 sequences, 74% being singletons.

The sequenced sample was naive CD4+ and CD8+ T cells sorted from blood, pooled from several donors. This sequence originates from a pool of human donors in good health; the sample pools cells from several healthy donors. The chain couples TRBV20-1 to TRBJ2-1, with no clear D. The CDR3 loop is CSARDSRQGIHNEQFF. CDR3 coding DNA: TGCAGTGCTAGAGATTCTCGGCAAGGTATCCACAATGAGCAGTTCTTC.